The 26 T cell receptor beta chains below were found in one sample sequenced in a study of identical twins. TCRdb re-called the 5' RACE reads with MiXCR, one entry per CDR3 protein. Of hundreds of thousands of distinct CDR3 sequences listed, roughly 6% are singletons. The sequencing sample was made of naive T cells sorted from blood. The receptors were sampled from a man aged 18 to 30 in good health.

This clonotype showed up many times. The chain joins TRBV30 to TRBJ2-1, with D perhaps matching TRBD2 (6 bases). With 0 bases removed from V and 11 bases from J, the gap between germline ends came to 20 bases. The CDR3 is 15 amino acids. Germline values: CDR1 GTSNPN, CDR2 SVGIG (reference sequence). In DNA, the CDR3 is TGTGCCTGGAGTGTAGGGCGGGACCTGGCTGCTCAGCAGTTCTTC. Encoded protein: CAWSVGRDLAAQQFF.

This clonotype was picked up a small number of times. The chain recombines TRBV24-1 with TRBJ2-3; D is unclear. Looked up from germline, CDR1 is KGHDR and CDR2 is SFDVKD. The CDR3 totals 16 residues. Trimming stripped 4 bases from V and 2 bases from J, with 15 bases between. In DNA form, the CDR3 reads TGTGCCACCAGTGACCCGGCCGGGTCGTACACAGATACGCAGTATTTT. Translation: CATSDPAGSYTDTQYF.

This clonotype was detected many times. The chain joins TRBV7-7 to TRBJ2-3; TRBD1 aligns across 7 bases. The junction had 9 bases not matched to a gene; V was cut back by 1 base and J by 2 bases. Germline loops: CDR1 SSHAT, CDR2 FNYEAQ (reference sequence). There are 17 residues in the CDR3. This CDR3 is CASSLGRGLGYTDTQYF. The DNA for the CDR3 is TGTGCCAGCAGCTTAGGAAGGGGGCTCGGCTACACAGATACGCAGTATTTT.

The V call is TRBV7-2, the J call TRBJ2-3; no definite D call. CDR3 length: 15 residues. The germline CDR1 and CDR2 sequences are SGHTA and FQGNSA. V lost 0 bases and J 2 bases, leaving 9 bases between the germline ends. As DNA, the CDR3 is TGTGCCAGCAGCTTAGCGGGTGGGAACACAGATACGCAGTATTTT. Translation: CASSLAGGNTDTQYF.

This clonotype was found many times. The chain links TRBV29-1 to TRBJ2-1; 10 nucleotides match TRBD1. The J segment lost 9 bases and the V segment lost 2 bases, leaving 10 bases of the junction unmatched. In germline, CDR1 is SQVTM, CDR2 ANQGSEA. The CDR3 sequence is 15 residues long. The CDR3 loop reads CSVESTGTGVGEQFF. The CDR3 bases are TGCAGCGTTGAATCCACCGGGACAGGGGTTGGTGAGCAGTTCTTC.

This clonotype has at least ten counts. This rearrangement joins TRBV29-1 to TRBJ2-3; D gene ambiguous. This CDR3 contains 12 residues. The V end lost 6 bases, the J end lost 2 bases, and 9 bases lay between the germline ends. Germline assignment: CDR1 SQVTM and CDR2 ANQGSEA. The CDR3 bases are TGCAGCGTCGAGACCTACACAGATACGCAGTATTTT. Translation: CSVETYTDTQYF.

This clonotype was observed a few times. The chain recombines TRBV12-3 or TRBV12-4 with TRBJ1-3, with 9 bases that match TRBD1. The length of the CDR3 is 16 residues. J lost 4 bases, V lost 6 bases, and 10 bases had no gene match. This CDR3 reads CASSPTGGFLGNTIYF. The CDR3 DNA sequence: TGTGCCAGCAGCCCGACAGGGGGATTTCTGGGAAACACCATATATTTT.

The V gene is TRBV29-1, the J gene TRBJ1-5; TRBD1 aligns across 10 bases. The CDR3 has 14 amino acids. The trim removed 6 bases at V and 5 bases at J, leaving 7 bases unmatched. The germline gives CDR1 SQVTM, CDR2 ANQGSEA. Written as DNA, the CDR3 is TGCAGCGTCACTACCGGGACAGGGGATCAGCCCCAGCATTTT. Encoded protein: CSVTTGTGDQPQHF.

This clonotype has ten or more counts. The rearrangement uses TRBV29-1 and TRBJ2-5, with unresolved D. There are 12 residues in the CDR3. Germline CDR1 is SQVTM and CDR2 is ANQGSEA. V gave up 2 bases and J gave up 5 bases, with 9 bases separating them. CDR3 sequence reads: CSVESTAETQYF. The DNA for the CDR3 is TGCAGCGTTGAATCTACAGCGGAGACCCAGTACTTC.

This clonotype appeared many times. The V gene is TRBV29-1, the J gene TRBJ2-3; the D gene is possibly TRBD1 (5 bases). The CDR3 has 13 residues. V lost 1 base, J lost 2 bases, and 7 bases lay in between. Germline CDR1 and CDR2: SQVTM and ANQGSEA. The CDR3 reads CSVEGTLTDTQYF. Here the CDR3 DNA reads TGCAGCGTTGAAGGGACACTCACAGATACGCAGTATTTT.

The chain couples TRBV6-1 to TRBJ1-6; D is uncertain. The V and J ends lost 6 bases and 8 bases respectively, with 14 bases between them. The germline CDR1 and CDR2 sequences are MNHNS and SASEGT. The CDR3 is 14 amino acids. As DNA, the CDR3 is TGTGCCAGCAGCCCGGGGAGGGTATATTCACCCCTCCACTTT. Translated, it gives CASSPGRVYSPLHF.

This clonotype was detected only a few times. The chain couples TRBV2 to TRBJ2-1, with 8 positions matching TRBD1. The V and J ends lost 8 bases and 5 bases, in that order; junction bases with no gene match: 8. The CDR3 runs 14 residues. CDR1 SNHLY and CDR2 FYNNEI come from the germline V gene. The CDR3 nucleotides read TGTGCCAGCGGCCCCGGGACAGGTAACAATGAGCAGTTCTTC. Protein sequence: CASGPGTGNNEQFF. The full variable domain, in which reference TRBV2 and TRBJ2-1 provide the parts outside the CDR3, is EPEVTQTPSHQVTQMGQEVILRCVPISNHLYFYWYRQILGQKVEFLVSFYNNEISEKSEIFDDQFSVERPDGSNFTLKIRSTKLEDSAMYFCASGPGTGNNEQFFGPGTRLTVL.

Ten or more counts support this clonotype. Here the CDR3 DNA reads TGTGCCAGCAGACCTCTTGCTTTCACCGGGGAGCTGTTTTTT. This translates into CASRPLAFTGELFF. The genes are TRBV7-2 and TRBJ2-2; D unclear. V shed 6 bases and J shed 4 bases, with 12 bases lying between them. The CDR3 has 14 residues. Per germline, CDR1 SGHTA and CDR2 FQGNSA.

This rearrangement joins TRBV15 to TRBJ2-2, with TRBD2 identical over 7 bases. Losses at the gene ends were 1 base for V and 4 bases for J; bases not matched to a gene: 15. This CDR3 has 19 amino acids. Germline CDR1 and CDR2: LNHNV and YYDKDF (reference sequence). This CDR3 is CATSRGLVGGLAGTGELFF. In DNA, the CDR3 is TGTGCCACCAGCAGAGGTTTAGTAGGAGGTTTAGCGGGCACCGGGGAGCTGTTTTTT.

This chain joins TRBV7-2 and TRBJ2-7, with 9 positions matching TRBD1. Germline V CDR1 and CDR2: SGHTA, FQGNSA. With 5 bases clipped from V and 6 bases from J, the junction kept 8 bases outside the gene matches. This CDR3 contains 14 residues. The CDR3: CASSTDRGSSEQYF. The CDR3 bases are TGTGCCAGCAGCACGGACAGGGGCTCATCCGAGCAGTACTTC. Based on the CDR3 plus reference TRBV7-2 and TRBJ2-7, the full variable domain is GAGVSQSPSNKVTEKGKDVELRCDPISGHTALYWYRQSLGQGLEFLIYFQGNSAPDKSGLPSDRFSAERTGGSVSTLTIQRTQQEDSAVYLCASSTDRGSSEQYFGPGTRLTVT.

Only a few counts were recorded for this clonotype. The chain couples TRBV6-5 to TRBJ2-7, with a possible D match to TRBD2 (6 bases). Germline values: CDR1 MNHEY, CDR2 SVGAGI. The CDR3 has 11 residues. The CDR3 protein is CASSYGDCWGV. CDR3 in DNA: TGTGCCAGCAGTTACGGGGACTGTTGGGGTGTC.

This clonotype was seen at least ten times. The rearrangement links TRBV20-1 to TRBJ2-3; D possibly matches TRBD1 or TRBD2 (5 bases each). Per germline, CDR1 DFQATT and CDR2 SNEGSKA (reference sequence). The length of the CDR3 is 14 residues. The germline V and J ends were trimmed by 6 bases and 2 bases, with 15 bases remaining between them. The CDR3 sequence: CSARRGAPTDTQYF. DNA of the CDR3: TGCAGTGCGAGGCGAGGGGCACCCACAGATACGCAGTATTTT.

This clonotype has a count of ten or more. The CDR3 region has the DNA TGTGCCATCAGTGAGGTGACAGCGAACACCGGGGAGCTGTTTTTT. Encoded protein: CAISEVTANTGELFF. The chain has TRBV10-3 and TRBJ2-2, with D perhaps matching TRBD1 (5 bases). Deletions cut 2 bases from V and 0 bases from J, with 7 bases between. CDR3 length equals 15 residues. Germline V gene sequence: CDR1 ENHRY, CDR2 SYGVKD.

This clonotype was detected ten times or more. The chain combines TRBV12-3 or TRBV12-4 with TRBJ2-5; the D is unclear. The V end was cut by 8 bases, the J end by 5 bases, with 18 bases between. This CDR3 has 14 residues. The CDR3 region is CASGSGAAPETQYF. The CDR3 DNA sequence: TGTGCCAGCGGCTCCGGTGCGGCCCCGGAGACCCAGTACTTC.

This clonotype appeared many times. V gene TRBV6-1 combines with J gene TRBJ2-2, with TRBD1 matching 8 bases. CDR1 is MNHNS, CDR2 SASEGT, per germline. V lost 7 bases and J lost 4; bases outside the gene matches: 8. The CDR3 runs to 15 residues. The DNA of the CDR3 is TGTGCCAGCAATGGACAGGGAGGTTCCACCGGGGAGCTGTTTTTT. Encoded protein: CASNGQGGSTGELFF.

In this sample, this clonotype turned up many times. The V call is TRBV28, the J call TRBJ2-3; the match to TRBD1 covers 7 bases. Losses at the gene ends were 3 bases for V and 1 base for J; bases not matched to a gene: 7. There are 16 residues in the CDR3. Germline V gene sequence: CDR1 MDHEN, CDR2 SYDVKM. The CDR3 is CASSFLDGTGTDTQYF. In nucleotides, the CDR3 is TGTGCCAGCAGTTTTCTCGATGGGACAGGCACAGATACGCAGTATTTT.

The CDR3: CASSQFTGREAFF. CDR3 DNA sequence: TGTGCCAGCAGCCAATTTACAGGGCGTGAAGCTTTCTTT. The chain has TRBV3-1 and TRBJ1-1; D is possibly TRBD1 (6 bases). This CDR3 spans 13 amino acids. Trimming cost V 2 bases and J 7 bases, with 11 bases left between them. Germline loops: CDR1 LGHDT, CDR2 YNNKEL (reference sequence).

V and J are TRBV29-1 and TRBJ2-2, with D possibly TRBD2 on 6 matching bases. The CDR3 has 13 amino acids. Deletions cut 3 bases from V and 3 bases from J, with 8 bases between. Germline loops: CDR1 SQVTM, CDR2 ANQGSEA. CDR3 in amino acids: CSVDRRDTGELFF. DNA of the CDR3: TGCAGCGTTGACCGGAGGGACACCGGGGAGCTGTTTTTT.

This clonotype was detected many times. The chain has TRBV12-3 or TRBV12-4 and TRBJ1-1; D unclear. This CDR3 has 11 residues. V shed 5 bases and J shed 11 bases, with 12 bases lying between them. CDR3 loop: CASSQSPGAFF. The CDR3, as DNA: TGTGCCAGCAGTCAGTCGCCTGGGGCTTTCTTT.

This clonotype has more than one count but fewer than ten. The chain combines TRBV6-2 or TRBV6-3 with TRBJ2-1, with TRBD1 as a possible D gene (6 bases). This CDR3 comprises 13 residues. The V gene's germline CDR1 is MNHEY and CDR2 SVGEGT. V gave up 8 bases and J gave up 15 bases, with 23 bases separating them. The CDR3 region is CASYLDRPQTVFF. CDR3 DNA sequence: TGTGCCAGCTACCTCGACAGGCCTCAGACGGTGTTCTTC.

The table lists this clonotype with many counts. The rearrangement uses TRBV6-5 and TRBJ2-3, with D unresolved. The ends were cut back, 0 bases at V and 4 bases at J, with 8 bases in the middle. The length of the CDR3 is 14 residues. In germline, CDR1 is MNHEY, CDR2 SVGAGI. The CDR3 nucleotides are TGTGCCAGCAGTTACTCATCAATCGCAGATACGCAGTATTTT. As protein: CASSYSSIADTQYF.